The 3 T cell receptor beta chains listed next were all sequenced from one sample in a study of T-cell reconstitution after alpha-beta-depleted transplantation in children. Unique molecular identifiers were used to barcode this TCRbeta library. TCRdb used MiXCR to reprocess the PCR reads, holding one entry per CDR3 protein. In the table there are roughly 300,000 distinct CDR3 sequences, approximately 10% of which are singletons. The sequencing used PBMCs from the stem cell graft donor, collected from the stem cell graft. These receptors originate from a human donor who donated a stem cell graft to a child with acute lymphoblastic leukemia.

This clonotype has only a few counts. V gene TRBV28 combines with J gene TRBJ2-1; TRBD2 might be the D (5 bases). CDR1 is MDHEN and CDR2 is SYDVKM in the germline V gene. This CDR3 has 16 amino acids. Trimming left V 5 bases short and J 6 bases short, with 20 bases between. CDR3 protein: CASSTRASGSPNEQFF. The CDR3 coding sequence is TGTGCCAGCAGTACGCGGGCCTCCGGGTCCCCCAATGAGCAGTTCTTC.

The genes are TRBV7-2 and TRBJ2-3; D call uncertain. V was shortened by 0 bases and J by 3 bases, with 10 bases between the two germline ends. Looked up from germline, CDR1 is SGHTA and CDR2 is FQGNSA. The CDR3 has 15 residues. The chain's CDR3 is CASSLASVGTDTQYF. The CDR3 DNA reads TGTGCCAGCAGCTTAGCAAGTGTGGGGACAGATACGCAGTATTTT.

Written as DNA, the CDR3 is TGTGCCAGCAGCGTATCGGGAGGGCCAAGGGAGACCCAGTACTTC. Its translation: CASSVSGGPRETQYF. The gene calls are TRBV9 and TRBJ2-5; 8 bases line up with TRBD2. The CDR3 has 15 residues. J gave up 5 bases and V 1 base, and 7 bases lay outside the gene matches. From germline, CDR1 is SGDLS and CDR2 YYNGEE.